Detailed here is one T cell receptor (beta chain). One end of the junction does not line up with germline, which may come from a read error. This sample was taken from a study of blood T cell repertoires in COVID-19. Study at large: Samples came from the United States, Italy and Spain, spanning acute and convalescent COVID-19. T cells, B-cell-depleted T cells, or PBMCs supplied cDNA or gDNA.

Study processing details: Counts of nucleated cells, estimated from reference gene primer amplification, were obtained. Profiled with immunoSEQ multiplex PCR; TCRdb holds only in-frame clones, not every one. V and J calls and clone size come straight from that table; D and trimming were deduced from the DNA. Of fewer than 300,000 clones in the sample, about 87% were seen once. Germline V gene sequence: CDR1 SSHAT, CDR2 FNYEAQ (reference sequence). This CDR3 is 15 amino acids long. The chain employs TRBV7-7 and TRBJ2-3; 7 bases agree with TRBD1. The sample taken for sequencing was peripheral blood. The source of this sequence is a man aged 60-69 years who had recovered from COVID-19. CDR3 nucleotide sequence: TGTGCTAGCAGCCTCGGGACAGCCGGCAGAGATACGCAGTATTTT. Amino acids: CASSLGTAGRDTQYF.